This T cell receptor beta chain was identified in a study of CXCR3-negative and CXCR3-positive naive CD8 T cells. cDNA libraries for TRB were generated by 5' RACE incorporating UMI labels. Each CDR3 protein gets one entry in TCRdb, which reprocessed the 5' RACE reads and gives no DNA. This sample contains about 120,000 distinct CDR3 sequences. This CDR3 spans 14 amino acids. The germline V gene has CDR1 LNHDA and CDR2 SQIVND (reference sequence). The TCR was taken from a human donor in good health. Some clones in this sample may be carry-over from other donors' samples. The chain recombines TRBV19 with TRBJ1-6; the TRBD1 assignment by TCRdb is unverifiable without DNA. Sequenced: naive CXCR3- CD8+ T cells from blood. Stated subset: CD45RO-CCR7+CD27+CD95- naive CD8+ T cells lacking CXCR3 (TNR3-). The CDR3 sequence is CASSNTGEVSPLHF.